The 7 T cell receptor beta chains reported below all come from one sample, sequenced in a study of blood T cells in healthy people across ages. A second PCR of 7 to 11 cycles used a sample-barcoded 5' primer and a J-beta primer mix. One entry per CDR3 protein, called by TCRdb with MiXCR from the 5' RACE reads. The sample yields hundreds of thousands of distinct CDR3 sequences, approximately 67% seen once. Sequenced: blood. These receptors were taken from a man aged 30-40 years in good health.

This clonotype was seen just once. The gene calls are TRBV20-1 and TRBJ2-7, with 10 bases that match TRBD1. The germline gives CDR1 DFQATT, CDR2 SNEGSKA (reference sequence). CDR3 size: 14 residues. V trimming: 5 bases; J trimming: 2 bases; junction bases outside the gene matches: 6. The chain's CDR3 is CSAADRGRTYEQYF. The CDR3, as DNA: TGCAGTGCTGCCGACAGGGGGCGCACCTACGAGCAGTACTTC.

This clonotype was seen a few times. The V gene is TRBV12-3 or TRBV12-4, the J gene TRBJ2-3, with TRBD1 as a possible D gene (6 bases). Trimming pared 5 bases from V and 5 bases from J, leaving 17 bases between. This CDR3 has 15 amino acids. The CDR3 coding sequence is TGTGCCAGCAGTCTAGAAATCCAGGGGAAAGATACGCAGTATTTT. It specifies CASSLEIQGKDTQYF.

This clonotype was found a few times. This chain joins TRBV7-8 and TRBJ2-7, with TRBD1 matching over 12 bases. The J call is in doubt because the DNA end fits TRBJ2-5 better. The CDR3 sequence is 15 residues long. CDR1 is SGHVS and CDR2 is FQNEAQ in the germline V gene. CDR3 in amino acids: CASSAGTGGAETQYF. In nucleotides, the CDR3 is TGTGCCAGCAGCGCCGGGACAGGGGGCGCGGAGACCCAGTACTTC.

About this clonotype itself: This clone may be a read error of a much larger clone one base away. J is TRBJ1-2 and V is TRBV7-9; TRBD1 agrees at 7 bases. This CDR3 is 12 amino acids long. The V gene end was trimmed by 5 bases and the J gene end by 8 bases; junction bases not matched to a gene: 5. Germline CDR1 reads SEHNR; CDR2 reads FQNEAQ (reference sequence). CDR3 in DNA: TGTGCCAGCAGCACAGGGGAGGCGGGCTACACCTTC. Protein sequence: CASSTGEAGYTF.

The chain recombines TRBV28 with TRBJ2-1; D gene uncertain. Trimming removed 2 bases from V and 7 bases from J, with 12 bases in between. Per germline, CDR1 MDHEN and CDR2 SYDVKM. The CDR3 has 14 amino acids. The CDR3 DNA reads TGTGCCAGCAGTTTAGGGTCAGCTAGGAATGAGCAGTTCTTC. It codes for CASSLGSARNEQFF. Based on the CDR3 plus reference TRBV28 and TRBJ2-1, the full variable domain is DVKVTQSSRYLVKRTGEKVFLECVQDMDHENMFWYRQDPGLGLRLIYFSYDVKMKEKGDIPEGYSVSREKKERFSLILESASTNQTSMYLCASSLGSARNEQFFGPGTRLTVL.

This clonotype has more than one count but fewer than ten. V usage is TRBV21-1 and J usage is TRBJ1-5; the DNA was not used to check the table's D call, TRBD1. TRBV21-1 is listed as a pseudogene. This CDR3 is built from 16 residues. The CDR3 nucleotides are TGTGCCAGCAAACCGGGACAGGGATTGAGCAATCAGCCCCAGCATTTT. It codes for CASKPGQGLSNQPQHF.

The rearrangement links TRBV5-1 to TRBJ1-2; TRBD1 aligns across 7 bases. The length of the CDR3 is 16 residues. Germline CDR1 is SGHRS and CDR2 is YFSETQ. V gave up 5 bases and J gave up 6 bases; unmatched junction bases: 16. The CDR3 DNA is TGCGCCAGCAGTTCGGAAGGACAGGAGGGGGCAGATGGCTACACCTTC. It is translated as CASSSEGQEGADGYTF.